The sequence of this TCR beta chain was determined in a study of CXCR3-negative and CXCR3-positive naive CD8 T cells. UMI-tagged TRB cDNA libraries were built via 5' RACE. TCRdb re-called the 5' RACE reads, yielding one record per CDR3 amino acid sequence without DNA. The repertoire table contains 85,000 to 90,000 distinct CDR3 sequences. Naive CD8+ T cells had a CD45RO-CCR7+CD27+CD95- phenotype. Germline loops: CDR1 MGHRA, CDR2 YSYEKL. CDR3 length: 15 residues. Study observations and caveats: Most assays were run on fresh PBMCs (CXCR3 expression partially decreased after cryopreservation). Each naive subset displayed comparably high diversity, whereas memory CD8+ cells displayed much lower diversity. Higher TRB CDR3 hydrophobicity marked CXCR3-positive naive cells relative to CXCR3-negative naive cells.

Worth noting for this clonotype: Its antigen is as yet unknown.

The chain combines TRBV4-1 with TRBJ1-4. The sequenced material came from naive CXCR3+ CD8+ T cells from blood. As to subset: CD45RO-CCR7+CD27+CD95- naive CD8+ T cells expressing CXCR3 (TNR3+). The clonotype comes from a human donor in good health. Some clones in this sample may be carry-over from other donors' samples. The chain's CDR3 is CASSQEPTMEEKLFF.